Listed below are T cell receptor beta chains from one sample, sequenced in a study of OX40 agonist ivuxolimab in advanced cancers. TCRdb's table, derived via immunoSEQ multiplex PCR, lists solely in-frame clones and lacks some. The sample lists around 66,000 clones, approximately 90% seen once, with 10% to 14% in the top ten. The source was CD4+ or CD8+ T cells sorted from blood, collected in a trial of the OX40 agonist ivuxolimab. These receptors were obtained from an adult with an advanced solid tumor such as melanoma, head and neck, liver or kidney cancer. Both conserved end residues are part of each CDR3. Each record gives: D gene, J gene, clone size, V gene, CDR3 length, CDR3 DNA, CDR3 protein. A D gene is named only where the DNA matches it firmly. Not every row has a clone size; where given, it reads once, few, many or a size class.

>-|TRBJ2-7|once|TRBV28|13
TGTGCCAGCACCCAGGGTAGCTCCTACGAGCAGTACTTC
CASTQGSSYEQYF
>-|TRBJ2-1|-|TRBV9|13
TGTGCCAGCAGCGTGGGGGCTCAGAATGAGCAGTTCTTC
CASSVGAQNEQFF
>TRBD1|TRBJ1-6|-|TRBV6-1|16
TGTGCCAGCAGTGGATGGACAGGGGAGGAGAATTCACCCCTCCACTTT
CASSGWTGEENSPLHF
>TRBD2|TRBJ2-3|-|TRBV2|16
TGTGCCAGCAGTTTAGGACTAGGAATGGTGGGAGATACGCAGTATTTT
CASSLGLGMVGDTQYF
>-|TRBJ1-1|-|TRBV2|12
TGTGCCCCACGGGGGATGAACACTGAAGCTTTCTTT
CAPRGMNTEAFF
>TRBD1|TRBJ1-1|-|TRBV10-1|12
TGCGCCAGCAGTGAGTACAGGGGGCAGGCTTTCTTT
CASSEYRGQAFF
>-|TRBJ2-1|-|TRBV5-6|14
TGTGCCAGCAGCTTGGAGGGGGTCTACAATGAGCAGTTCTTC
CASSLEGVYNEQFF
>-|TRBJ1-4|-|TRBV7-9|14
TGTGCCAGCAGCTTAGACTCGGAGAGAGAAAAACTGTTTTTT
CASSLDSEREKLFF
>-|TRBJ2-5|-|TRBV18|14
TGTGCCAGCTCACCACCCGGGTTACAAGAGACCCAGTACTTC
CASSPPGLQETQYF
>-|TRBJ1-2|-|TRBV28|17
TGTGCCAGCAGCTGGTGGGCAGGCGAGATCTCTAACTATGGCTACACCTTC
CASSWWAGEISNYGYTF
>-|TRBJ2-7|-|TRBV6-6|13
TGTGCCAGCAGTAACACCAGGGGCTACGAGCAGTACTTC
CASSNTRGYEQYF
>TRBD1|TRBJ2-5|-|TRBV4-2|18
TGTGCCAGCAGCCGGGTCTTGACAGGGGGCCAGGGCCAAGAGACCCAGTACTTC
CASSRVLTGGQGQETQYF
>-|TRBJ1-5|-|TRBV6-1|13
TGTGCCACCTCGCCCCGTACTAATCAGCCCCAGCATTTT
CATSPRTNQPQHF
>-|TRBJ2-5|once|TRBV5-4|13
TGTGCCAGCAGTGTAGGGGGGGACGAGACCCAGTACTTC
CASSVGGDETQYF
>-|TRBJ2-6|-|TRBV7-2|16
TGTGCCAGCAGCCCGGTGGGGAGCTCTGGGGCCAACGTCCTGACTTTC
CASSPVGSSGANVLTF
>-|TRBJ2-3|-|TRBV4-2|14
TGTGCCAGCAGCCAAGCGTTAAGTTCCGATACGCAGTATTTT
CASSQALSSDTQYF
>-|TRBJ1-2|-|TRBV6-6|14
TGTGCCAGCAGTTACTTGGGGAGTGGGAATGGCTACACCTTC
CASSYLGSGNGYTF
>-|TRBJ1-1|-|TRBV28|14
TGTGCCAGCAGTTTCTGGCAGATGAACACTGAAGCTTTCTTT
CASSFWQMNTEAFF
>TRBD2|TRBJ2-7|-|TRBV7-2|15
TGTGCCAGCAGCTTAGTTAGCGGGGGGGCCTACGAGCAGTACTTC
CASSLVSGGAYEQYF
>-|TRBJ1-5|-|TRBV27|12
TGTGCCAGCAGTTTTTTCGGTCAGCCCCAGCATTTT
CASSFFGQPQHF
>-|TRBJ2-1|-|TRBV7-3|15
TGTGCCAGCAGCTCCGCCCCGGGACGGTACAATGAGCAGTTCTTC
CASSSAPGRYNEQFF
>TRBD2|TRBJ2-1|-|TRBV5-1|17
TGCGCCAGCAGCCCGGGGACTAGCGGAACCCCCTACAATGAGCAGTTCTTC
CASSPGTSGTPYNEQFF
>-|TRBJ2-7|once|TRBV11-2|13
TGTGCCAGCAGCTTAAGGAGGGACTACGAGCAGTACTTC
CASSLRRDYEQYF
>-|TRBJ2-3|once|TRBV18|14
TGTGCCAGCTCACCCGGACGGTCCACAGATACGCAGTATTTT
CASSPGRSTDTQYF
>TRBD2|TRBJ2-5|-|TRBV27|15
TGTGCCAGCAGTTTTATAGCGGGAGAGGGAGAGACCCAGTACTTC
CASSFIAGEGETQYF
>-|TRBJ2-2|-|TRBV7-3|13
TGTGCCAGCAGCTTAATGGGCCCCGGGGAGCTGTTTTTT
CASSLMGPGELFF
>-|TRBJ2-5|-|TRBV6-5|13
TGTGCCAGCAGGGAGACAGGAGGGGAGACCCAGTACTTC
CASRETGGETQYF
>TRBD1|TRBJ2-3|-|TRBV7-9|14
TGTGCCAGCAGCCCACGGGACAGGCCAGATACGCAGTATTTT
CASSPRDRPDTQYF
>TRBD1|TRBJ1-1|-|TRBV7-2|14
TGTGCCAGCAGCCTCCGGACAGGGAACACTGAAGCTTTCTTT
CASSLRTGNTEAFF
>-|TRBJ2-7|-|TRBV20-1|10
TGCAGTGCTAGCGATACCCAGCAGTACTTC
CSASDTQQYF
>TRBD2|TRBJ2-1|-|TRBV15|15
TGTGCCACCAGCAGGGGGACTAGCGGCCTTAATGAGCAGTTCTTC
CATSRGTSGLNEQFF
>-|TRBJ2-7|-|TRBV28|12
TGTGCCAGCAGTTTAGCGTTTTACGAGCAGTACTTC
CASSLAFYEQYF
>TRBD1|TRBJ1-3|-|TRBV18|16
TGTGCCAGCTCACCCGCCTCAGGGGGCTCTGGAAACACCATATATTTT
CASSPASGGSGNTIYF
>-|TRBJ1-5|once|TRBV7-2|15
TGTGCCAGCAGCTTAATCGGCGGGGGCAATCAGCCCCAGCATTTT
CASSLIGGGNQPQHF
>TRBD1|TRBJ1-1|few|TRBV18|14
TGTGCCAGCTCGGCGGGACAGGCAAACACTGAAGCTTTCTTT
CASSAGQANTEAFF
>TRBD2|TRBJ2-3|-|TRBV4-2|19
TGTGCCAGCAGCCAAGCCCCTAGGGGTAGCGGGGGGGCCGCAGATACGCAGTATTTT
CASSQAPRGSGGAADTQYF
>-|TRBJ2-3|-|TRBV7-3|13
TGTGCCAGCAGCTTGGGGGCGAGGGATACGCAGTATTTT
CASSLGARDTQYF
>-|TRBJ2-2|-|TRBV7-3|14
TGTGCCAGCAGCCCCCGGGACCTCACCGGGGAGCTGTTTTTT
CASSPRDLTGELFF
>-|TRBJ2-5|-|TRBV5-1|13
TGCGCCAGCAGCTTGACAGGGCTAGAGACCCAGTACTTC
CASSLTGLETQYF
>TRBD2|TRBJ2-3|-|TRBV29-1|15
TGCAGCGCCTCGGGACTAGCGGGCCCCACAGATACGCAGTATTTT
CSASGLAGPTDTQYF
>-|TRBJ2-5|-|TRBV10-2|14
TGCGCCAGCGCTTGGGGGCGGGGGATGAATACCCAGTACTTC
CASAWGRGMNTQYF
>-|TRBJ2-1|-|TRBV28|14
TGTGCCAGCAGTTTAGATGGAGCTTACAATGAGCAGTTCTTC
CASSLDGAYNEQFF
>-|TRBJ2-1|once|TRBV9|14
TGTGCCAGCAGCGTCTACAGAGGGGACAATGAGCAGTTCTTC
CASSVYRGDNEQFF
>-|TRBJ2-2|once|TRBV7-8|16
TGTGCCAGCACCCCTAGGCGGGACTTTTACACCGGGGAGCTGTTTTTT
CASTPRRDFYTGELFF
>-|TRBJ1-6|few|TRBV2|15
TGTGCCAGCAGTGGTGATAACTCCTATAATTCACCCCTCCACTTT
CASSGDNSYNSPLHF
>TRBD2|TRBJ2-5|-|TRBV5-1|14
TGCGCCAGCAACTCACCGACTAGCGGGGAGACCCAGTACTTC
CASNSPTSGETQYF
>-|TRBJ1-6|-|TRBV23-1|16
TGCGCCAGCAGTCTTTGGGGCCACCGCTGTGGTTCACCCCTCCACTTT
CASSLWGHRCGSPLHF